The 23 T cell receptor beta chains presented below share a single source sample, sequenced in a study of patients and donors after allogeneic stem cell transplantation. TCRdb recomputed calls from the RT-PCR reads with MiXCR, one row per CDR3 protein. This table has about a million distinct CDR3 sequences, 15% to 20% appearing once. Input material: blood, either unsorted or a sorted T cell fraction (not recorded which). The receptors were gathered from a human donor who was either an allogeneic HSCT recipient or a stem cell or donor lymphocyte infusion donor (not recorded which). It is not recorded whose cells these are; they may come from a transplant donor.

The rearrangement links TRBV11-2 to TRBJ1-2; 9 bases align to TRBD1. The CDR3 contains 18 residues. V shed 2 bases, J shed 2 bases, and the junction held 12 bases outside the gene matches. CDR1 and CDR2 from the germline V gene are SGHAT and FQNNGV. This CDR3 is CASSLLSGQGRLNYGYTF. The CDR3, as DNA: TGTGCCAGCAGCTTACTTTCCGGACAGGGGCGTCTAAACTATGGCTACACCTTC.

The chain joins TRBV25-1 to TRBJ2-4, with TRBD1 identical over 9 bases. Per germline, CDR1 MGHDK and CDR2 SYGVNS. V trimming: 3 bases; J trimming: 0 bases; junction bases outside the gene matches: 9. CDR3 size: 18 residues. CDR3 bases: TGTGCCAGCAGTGACCCCTACGGACAGGGGTTAGCCAAAAACATTCAGTACTTC. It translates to CASSDPYGQGLAKNIQYF.

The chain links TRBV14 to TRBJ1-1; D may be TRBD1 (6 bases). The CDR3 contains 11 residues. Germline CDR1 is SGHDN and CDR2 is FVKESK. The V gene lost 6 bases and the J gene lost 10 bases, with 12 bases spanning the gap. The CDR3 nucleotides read TGTGCCAGCAGGGGTACAGGGAGAGCTTTCTTT. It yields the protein CASRGTGRAFF.

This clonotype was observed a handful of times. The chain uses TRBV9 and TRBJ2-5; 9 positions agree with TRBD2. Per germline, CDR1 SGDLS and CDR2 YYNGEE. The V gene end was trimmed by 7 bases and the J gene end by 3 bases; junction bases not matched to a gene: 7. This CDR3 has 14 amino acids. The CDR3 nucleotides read TGTGCCAGCGGGGGAGCTAGCGGGAAAGAGACCCAGTACTTC. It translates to CASGGASGKETQYF.

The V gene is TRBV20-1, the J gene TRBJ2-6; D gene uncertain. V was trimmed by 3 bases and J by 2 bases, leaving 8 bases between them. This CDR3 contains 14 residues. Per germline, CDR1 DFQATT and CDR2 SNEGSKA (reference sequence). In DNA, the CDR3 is TGCAGTGCTAGTAGGGTAGCTGGGGCCAACGTCCTGACTTTC. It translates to CSASRVAGANVLTF.

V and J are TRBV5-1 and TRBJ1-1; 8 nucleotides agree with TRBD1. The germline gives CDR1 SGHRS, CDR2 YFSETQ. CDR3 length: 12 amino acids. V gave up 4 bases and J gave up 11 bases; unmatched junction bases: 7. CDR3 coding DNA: TGCGCCAGCAGCCCAGGACAGGGCGATGCTTTCTTT. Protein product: CASSPGQGDAFF. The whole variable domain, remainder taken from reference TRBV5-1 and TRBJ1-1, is KAGVTQTPRYLIKTRGQQVTLSCSPISGHRSVSWYQQTPGQGLQFLFEYFSETQRNKGNFPGRFSGRQFSNSRSEMNVSTLELGDSALYLCASSPGQGDAFFGQGTRLTVV.

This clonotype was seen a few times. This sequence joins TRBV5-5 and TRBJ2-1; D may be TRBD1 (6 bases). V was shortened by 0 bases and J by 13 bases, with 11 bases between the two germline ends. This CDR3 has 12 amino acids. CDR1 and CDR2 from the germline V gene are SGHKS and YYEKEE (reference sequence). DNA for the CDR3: TGTGCCAGCAGCTTGGTACAGGGTACCCAGTTCTTC. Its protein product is CASSLVQGTQFF. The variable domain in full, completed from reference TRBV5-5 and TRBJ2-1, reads DAGVTQSPTHLIKTRGQQVTLRCSPISGHKSVSWYQQVLGQGPQFIFQYYEKEERGRGNFPDRFSARQFPNYSSELNVNALLLGDSALYLCASSLVQGTQFFGPGTRLTVL.

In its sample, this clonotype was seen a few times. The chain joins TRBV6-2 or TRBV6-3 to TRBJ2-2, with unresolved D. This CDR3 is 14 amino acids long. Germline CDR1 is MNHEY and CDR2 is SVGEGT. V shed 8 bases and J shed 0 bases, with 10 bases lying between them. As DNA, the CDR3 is TGTGCCAGCCGTGTGTCCGCGAACACCGGGGAGCTGTTTTTT. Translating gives CASRVSANTGELFF.

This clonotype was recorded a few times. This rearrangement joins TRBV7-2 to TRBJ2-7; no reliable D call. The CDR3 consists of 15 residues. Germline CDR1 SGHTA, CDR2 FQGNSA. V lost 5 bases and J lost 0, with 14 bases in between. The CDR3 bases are TGTGCCAGCAGCGGTCGCGTCGAAAGCTCCTACGAGCAGTACTTC. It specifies CASSGRVESSYEQYF. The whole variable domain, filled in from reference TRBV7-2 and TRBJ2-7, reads GAGVSQSPSNKVTEKGKDVELRCDPISGHTALYWYRQSLGQGLEFLIYFQGNSAPDKSGLPSDRFSAERTGGSVSTLTIQRTQQEDSAVYLCASSGRVESSYEQYFGPGTRLTVT.

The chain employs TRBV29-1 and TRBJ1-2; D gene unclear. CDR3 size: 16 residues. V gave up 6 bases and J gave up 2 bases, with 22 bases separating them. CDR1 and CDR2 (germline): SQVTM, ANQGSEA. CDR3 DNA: TGCAGCGTCGCCGGAGACGCAGAGCGTGGGAACTATGGCTACACCTTC. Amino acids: CSVAGDAERGNYGYTF. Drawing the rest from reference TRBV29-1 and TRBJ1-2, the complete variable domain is SAVISQKPSRDICQRGTSLTIQCQVDSQVTMMFWYRQQPGQSLTLIATANQGSEATYESGFVIDKFPISRPNLTFSTLTVSNMSPEDSSIYLCSVAGDAERGNYGYTFGSGTRLTVV.

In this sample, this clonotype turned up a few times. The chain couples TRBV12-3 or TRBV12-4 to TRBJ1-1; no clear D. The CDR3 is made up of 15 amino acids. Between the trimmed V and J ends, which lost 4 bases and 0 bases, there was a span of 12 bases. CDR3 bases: TGTGCCAGCAGTTCACCGACCCGAATGAACACTGAAGCTTTCTTT. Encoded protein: CASSSPTRMNTEAFF.

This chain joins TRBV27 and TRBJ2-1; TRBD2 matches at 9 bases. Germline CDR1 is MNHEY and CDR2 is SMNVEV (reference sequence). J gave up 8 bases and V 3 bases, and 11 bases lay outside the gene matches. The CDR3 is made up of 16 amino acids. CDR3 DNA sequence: TGTGCCAGCAGTTTTCTTGCAGCGGGAGGTGAATATGAGCAGTTCTTC. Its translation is CASSFLAAGGEYEQFF.

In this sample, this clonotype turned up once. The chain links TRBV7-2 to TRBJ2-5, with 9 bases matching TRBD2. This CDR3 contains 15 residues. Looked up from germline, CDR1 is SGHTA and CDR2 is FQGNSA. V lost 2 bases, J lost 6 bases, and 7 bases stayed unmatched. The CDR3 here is CASSLRREGRKTQYF. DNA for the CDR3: TGTGCCAGCAGCTTAAGGCGGGAGGGAAGGAAGACCCAGTACTTC.

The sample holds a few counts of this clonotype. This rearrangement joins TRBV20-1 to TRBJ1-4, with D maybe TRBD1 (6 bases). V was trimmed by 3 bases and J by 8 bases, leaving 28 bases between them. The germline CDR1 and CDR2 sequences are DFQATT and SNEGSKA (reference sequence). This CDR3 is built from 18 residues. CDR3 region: CSARGRWGDRNRWEKLFF. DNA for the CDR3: TGCAGTGCTAGGGGGCGTTGGGGAGACAGGAATCGCTGGGAAAAACTGTTTTTT.

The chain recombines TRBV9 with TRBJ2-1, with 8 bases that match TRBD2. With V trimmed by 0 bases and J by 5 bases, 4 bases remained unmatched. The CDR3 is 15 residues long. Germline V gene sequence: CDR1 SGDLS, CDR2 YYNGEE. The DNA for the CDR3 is TGTGCCAGCAGCGTAGGCAGCGGGGGTAACAATGAGCAGTTCTTC. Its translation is CASSVGSGGNNEQFF. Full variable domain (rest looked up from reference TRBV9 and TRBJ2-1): DSGVTQTPKHLITATGQRVTLRCSPRSGDLSVYWYQQSLDQGLQFLIQYYNGEERAKGNILERFSAQQFPDLHSELNLSSLELGDSALYFCASSVGSGGNNEQFFGPGTRLTVL.

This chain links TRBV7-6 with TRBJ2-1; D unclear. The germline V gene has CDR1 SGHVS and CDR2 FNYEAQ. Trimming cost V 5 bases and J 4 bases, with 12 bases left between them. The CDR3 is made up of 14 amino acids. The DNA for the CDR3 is TGTGCCAGCAGCGTTAGTTTACAGTACAATGAGCAGTTCTTC. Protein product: CASSVSLQYNEQFF. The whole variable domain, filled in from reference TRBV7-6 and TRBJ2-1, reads GAGVSQSPRYKVTKRGQDVALRCDPISGHVSLYWYRQALGQGPEFLTYFNYEAQQDKSGLPNDRFSAERPEGSISTLTIQRTEQRDSAMYRCASSVSLQYNEQFFGPGTRLTVL.

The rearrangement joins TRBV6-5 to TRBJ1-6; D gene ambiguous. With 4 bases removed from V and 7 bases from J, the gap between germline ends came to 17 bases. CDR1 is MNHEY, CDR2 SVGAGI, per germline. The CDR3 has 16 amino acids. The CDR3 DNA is TGTGCCAGCAGTTTAAAAATACCGAGCCTGAATTCACCCCTCCACTTT. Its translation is CASSLKIPSLNSPLHF.

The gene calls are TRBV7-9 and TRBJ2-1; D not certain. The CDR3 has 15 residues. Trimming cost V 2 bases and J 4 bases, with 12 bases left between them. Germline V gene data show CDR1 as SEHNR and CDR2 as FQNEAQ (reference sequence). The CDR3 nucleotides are TGTGCCAGCAGCTTATTCGGCTCTGGGTACAATGAGCAGTTCTTC. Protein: CASSLFGSGYNEQFF.

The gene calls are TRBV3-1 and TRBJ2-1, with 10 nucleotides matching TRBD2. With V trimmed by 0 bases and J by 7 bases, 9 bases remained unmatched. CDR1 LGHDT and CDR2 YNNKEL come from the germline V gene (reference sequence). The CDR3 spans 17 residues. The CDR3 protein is CASSQDLPAGGRNEQFF. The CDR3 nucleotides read TGTGCCAGCAGCCAAGATTTGCCAGCGGGGGGGCGGAATGAGCAGTTCTTC.

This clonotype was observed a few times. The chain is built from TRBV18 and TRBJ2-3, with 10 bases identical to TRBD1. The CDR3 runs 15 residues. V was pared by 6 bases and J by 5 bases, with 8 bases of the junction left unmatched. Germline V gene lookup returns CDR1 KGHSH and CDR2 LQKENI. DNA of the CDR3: TGTGCCAGCTCCCGAGGGACAGGGGCCGTAGATACGCAGTATTTT. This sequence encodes CASSRGTGAVDTQYF.

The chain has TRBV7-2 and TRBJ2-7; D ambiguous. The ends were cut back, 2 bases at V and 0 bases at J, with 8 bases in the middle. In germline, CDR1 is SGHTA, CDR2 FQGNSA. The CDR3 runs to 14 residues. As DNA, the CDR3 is TGTGCCAGCAGCTTAATCGGTAGCTCCTACGAGCAGTACTTC. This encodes CASSLIGSSYEQYF.

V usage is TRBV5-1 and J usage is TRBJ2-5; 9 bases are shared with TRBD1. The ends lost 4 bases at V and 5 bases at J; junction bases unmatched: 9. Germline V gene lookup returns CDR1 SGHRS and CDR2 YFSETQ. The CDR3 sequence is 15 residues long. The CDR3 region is CASSKDRGVDETQYF. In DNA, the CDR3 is TGCGCCAGCAGCAAGGACAGGGGCGTTGACGAGACCCAGTACTTC.

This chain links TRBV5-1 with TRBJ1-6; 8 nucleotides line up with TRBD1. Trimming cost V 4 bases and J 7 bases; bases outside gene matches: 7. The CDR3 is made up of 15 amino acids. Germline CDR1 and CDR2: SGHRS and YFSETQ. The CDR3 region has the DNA TGCGCCAGCAGCGCAGGACAGGGAGGGAATTCACCCCTCCACTTT. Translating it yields CASSAGQGGNSPLHF.